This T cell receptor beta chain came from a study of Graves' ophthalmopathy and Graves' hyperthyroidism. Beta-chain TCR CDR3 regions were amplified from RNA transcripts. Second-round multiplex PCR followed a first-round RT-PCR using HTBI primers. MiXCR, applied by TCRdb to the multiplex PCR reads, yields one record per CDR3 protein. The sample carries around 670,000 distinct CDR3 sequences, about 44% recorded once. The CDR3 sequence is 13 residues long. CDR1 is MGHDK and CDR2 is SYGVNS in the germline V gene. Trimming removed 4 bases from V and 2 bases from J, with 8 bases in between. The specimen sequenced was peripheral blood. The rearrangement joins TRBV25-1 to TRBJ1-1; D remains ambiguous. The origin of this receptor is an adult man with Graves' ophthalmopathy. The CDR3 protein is CASSALLNTEAFF. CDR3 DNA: TGTGCCAGCAGTGCTCTACTAAACACTGAAGCTTTCTTT. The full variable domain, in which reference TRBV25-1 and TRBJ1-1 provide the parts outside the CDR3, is EADIYQTPRYLVIGTGKKITLECSQTMGHDKMYWYQQDPGMELHLIHYSYGVNSTEKGDLSSESTVSRIRTEHFPLTLESARPSHTSQYLCASSALLNTEAFFGQGTRLTVV.